This TCR beta chain was sequenced in a study of CD8+CD57+ T cells in acquired aplastic anemia. CDR1 is DFQATT and CDR2 is SNEGSKA in the germline V gene (reference sequence). The CDR3 extends over 12 amino acids. Individuals selected for sequencing had exhibited CD8+CD57+ cell expansion on flow cytometry. Patients had undergone no therapy by the time their blood was sampled. Profiles of TCR beta VDJ and CDR3 were generated from a genomic DNA template. MiXCR, run by TCRdb on the reads, gives a single entry per CDR3 protein. The data contain under 200,000 distinct CDR3 sequences, roughly 48% of them seen just once; the ten biggest clones take up approximately 2.8%.

The sequencing sample was made of sorted CD4+, CD8+, or CD8+CD57+ T cells (not recorded which) from PBMCs. The clonotype was recovered from a human donor with aplastic anemia. V is TRBV20-1 and J is TRBJ1-4, with 9 bases that match TRBD1. In DNA form, the CDR3 reads TGCAGCGTAGGACAGGGGAATGAAAAACTGTTTTTT. Its protein product is CSVGQGNEKLFF.